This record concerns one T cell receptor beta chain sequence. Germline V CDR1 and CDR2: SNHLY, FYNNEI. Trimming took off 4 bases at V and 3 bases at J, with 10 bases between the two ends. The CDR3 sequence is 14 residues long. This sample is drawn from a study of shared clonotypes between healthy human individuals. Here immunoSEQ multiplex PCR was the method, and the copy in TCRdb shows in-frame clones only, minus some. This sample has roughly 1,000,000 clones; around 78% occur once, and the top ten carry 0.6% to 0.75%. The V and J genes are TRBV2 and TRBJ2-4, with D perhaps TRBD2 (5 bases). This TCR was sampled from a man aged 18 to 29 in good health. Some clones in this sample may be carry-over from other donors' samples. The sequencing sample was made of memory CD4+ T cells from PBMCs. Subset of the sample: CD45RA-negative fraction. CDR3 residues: CASSGPRGKNIQYF. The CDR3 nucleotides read TGTGCCAGCAGTGGCCCCCGGGGCAAAAACATTCAGTACTTC.